This TCR beta chain comes out of a study of metastatic and nonmetastatic thyroid tumors. Via MiXCR, TCRdb re-called the PCR reads. The repertoire holds approximately 17,000 clones, with around 30% as singletons. Ahead of thyroid surgery, no patient had received treatment of any kind. This clonotype originated in a female donor with papillary thyroid cancer or a benign thyroid nodule (not recorded which). Some clones in this sample may be carry-over from other donors' samples. The sample consisted of tumor tissue.

Written as DNA, the CDR3 is TGCAGTGCTGGTGGAGGACTCCTTGGGGAAAAACTGTTTTTT. Residues: CSAGGGLLGEKLFF. V usage is TRBV20-1 and J usage is TRBJ1-4; no clear D gene. The V gene lost 5 bases and the J gene lost 8 bases, with 18 bases spanning the gap. Germline CDR1 and CDR2: DFQATT and SNEGSKA (reference sequence). The CDR3 totals 14 residues.